These T cell receptor beta chains were read from a single sample in a study of T cell responses to AZD1222 COVID-19 vaccine. Produced via immunoSEQ multiplex PCR; TCRdb's table is partial and in-frame only. This repertoire shows roughly 100,000 clones, 85% to 90% found once; its top ten account for 4% to 6%. The source was peripheral blood, collected on day 0 of AZD1222 vaccination. These receptors were taken from an adult in good health. Both conserved end residues are part of each CDR3. D genes are given only for firm matches. Only part of the rows carry a size: once, few, many, or a class if the clone is expanded.

D: .
V: TRBV30
size: .
J: TRBJ1-2
CDR3: CARHYGGTGGYTF
DNA: TGTGCCCGTCACTATGGGGGAACAGGCGGCTACACCTTC

D: TRBD1
V: TRBV5-1
size: .
J: TRBJ2-1
CDR3: CASSLGDRGRINEQFF
DNA: TGCGCCAGCAGCTTGGGGGACAGGGGTCGGATCAATGAGCAGTTCTTC

D: .
V: TRBV6-5
size: .
J: TRBJ1-5
CDR3: CASQTFVGQPQHF
DNA: TGTGCCAGCCAAACGTTCGTCGGTCAGCCCCAGCATTTT

D: TRBD1
V: TRBV20-1
size: .
J: TRBJ2-1
CDR3: CSAGGQGRNEQFF
DNA: TGCAGTGCTGGTGGACAGGGGAGAAATGAGCAGTTCTTC

D: .
V: TRBV27
size: once
J: TRBJ1-5
CDR3: CASSFTGLSNQPQHF
DNA: TGTGCCAGCAGTTTCACTGGTCTTAGCAATCAGCCCCAGCATTTT

D: .
V: TRBV7-2
size: .
J: TRBJ2-7
CDR3: CASSFTGTVYEQYF
DNA: TGTGCCAGCAGCTTTACAGGTACCGTGTACGAGCAGTACTTC

D: .
V: TRBV20-1
size: few
J: TRBJ2-1
CDR3: CSARRGFF
DNA: TGCAGTGCTAGAAGGGGATTCTTC

D: .
V: TRBV5-1
size: .
J: TRBJ1-3
CDR3: CASSLGGSGNTIYF
DNA: TGCGCCAGCAGCTTGGGGGGATCTGGAAACACCATATATTTT

D: TRBD1
V: TRBV11-2
size: .
J: TRBJ2-7
CDR3: CASSSDRVSYEQYF
DNA: TGTGCCAGCAGCTCCGACAGGGTTTCATACGAGCAGTACTTC

D: TRBD1
V: TRBV3-1/TRBV3-2
size: .
J: TRBJ2-7
CDR3: CASSQVGDRASYEQYF
DNA: TGTGCCAGCAGCCAGGTCGGGGACAGGGCCTCCTACGAGCAGTACTTC

D: TRBD1
V: TRBV13
size: once
J: TRBJ2-7
CDR3: CASSFRDRAYEQYF
DNA: TGTGCCAGCAGCTTCCGGGACAGGGCCTACGAGCAGTACTTC

D: .
V: TRBV6-5
size: .
J: TRBJ2-3
CDR3: CASSYGVTDTQYF
DNA: TGTGCCAGCAGTTACGGGGTCACAGATACGCAGTATTTT

D: .
V: TRBV4-3
size: .
J: TRBJ1-1
CDR3: CASSYLQNTEAFF
DNA: TGCGCCAGCAGCTACCTTCAGAACACTGAAGCTTTCTTT

D: .
V: TRBV5-6
size: .
J: TRBJ1-1
CDR3: CASSPFGGLNTEAFF
DNA: TGTGCCAGCAGTCCCTTTGGGGGACTGAACACTGAAGCTTTCTTT

D: TRBD1
V: TRBV7-3
size: .
J: TRBJ2-1
CDR3: CASSLRGQAQDEQFF
DNA: TGTGCCAGCAGCTTACGGGGACAGGCGCAGGATGAGCAGTTCTTC

D: TRBD1
V: TRBV7-3
size: .
J: TRBJ2-7
CDR3: CASRFNRGVSYEQYF
DNA: TGTGCCAGCAGGTTCAACAGGGGGGTCTCCTACGAGCAGTACTTC

D: .
V: TRBV7-2
size: .
J: TRBJ1-1
CDR3: CASSFTLNTEAFF
DNA: TGTGCCAGCAGCTTTACATTGAACACTGAAGCTTTCTTT

D: .
V: TRBV6-2/TRBV6-3
size: .
J: TRBJ2-7
CDR3: CASSYGGASIYEQYF
DNA: TGTGCCAGCAGTTACGGGGGGGCCTCTATCTACGAGCAGTACTTC

D: TRBD1
V: TRBV9
size: .
J: TRBJ2-1
CDR3: CASSVRTGGESEQFF
DNA: TGTGCCAGCAGCGTACGGACAGGGGGCGAGAGTGAGCAGTTCTTC

D: TRBD1
V: TRBV5-5
size: .
J: TRBJ1-5
CDR3: CASSLVPGGSANQPQHF
DNA: TGTGCCAGCAGCTTGGTACCAGGGGGCTCGGCTAATCAGCCCCAGCATTTT

D: .
V: TRBV5-1
size: .
J: TRBJ2-2
CDR3: CASSLLQTTGELFF
DNA: TGCGCCAGCAGCTTGCTCCAGACTACCGGGGAGCTGTTTTTT

D: .
V: TRBV5-1
size: many
J: TRBJ1-6
CDR3: CASSQTDSYNSPLHF
DNA: TGCGCCAGCAGCCAGACGGACTCCTATAATTCACCCCTCCACTTT

D: TRBD2
V: TRBV14
size: .
J: TRBJ2-1
CDR3: CASSHYKGLAGGPGSYNEQFF
DNA: TGTGCCAGCAGCCACTATAAGGGACTAGCGGGAGGGCCAGGTTCCTACAATGAGCAGTTCTTC

D: TRBD1
V: TRBV30
size: .
J: TRBJ1-4
CDR3: CAWSLTTGGGEKLFF
DNA: TGTGCCTGGAGCCTGACGACAGGGGGAGGAGAAAAACTGTTTTTT

D: .
V: TRBV30
size: .
J: TRBJ1-1
CDR3: CAWSGTLSAFF
DNA: TGTGCCTGGAGTGGGACCTTGTCTGCTTTCTTT

D: .
V: TRBV3-1/TRBV3-2
size: .
J: TRBJ2-1
CDR3: CASSPSRIAAYNEQFF
DNA: TGTGCCAGCAGCCCCTCTCGGATAGCGGCATACAATGAGCAGTTCTTC

D: .
V: TRBV27
size: .
J: TRBJ2-1
CDR3: CASSLLGDEQFF
DNA: TGTGCCAGCAGTTTATTAGGCGATGAGCAGTTCTTC

D: TRBD1
V: TRBV5-1
size: .
J: TRBJ1-4
CDR3: CASSPRPGQSNEKLFF
DNA: TGCGCCAGCAGCCCTCGCCCGGGACAGAGTAATGAAAAACTGTTTTTT

D: .
V: TRBV28
size: .
J: TRBJ1-5
CDR3: CAASGDDSLYSNQPQHF
DNA: TGTGCCGCGTCAGGGGATGACAGCCTTTATAGCAATCAGCCCCAGCATTTT

D: .
V: TRBV7-2
size: .
J: TRBJ1-2
CDR3: CASSFSQGGYGYTF
DNA: TGTGCCAGCAGCTTCAGCCAGGGAGGCTATGGCTACACCTTC

D: .
V: TRBV5-4
size: .
J: TRBJ2-1
CDR3: CASSPRRWDEQFF
DNA: TGTGCCAGCAGCCCGCGCCGTTGGGATGAGCAGTTCTTC

D: TRBD2
V: TRBV7-8
size: .
J: TRBJ2-7
CDR3: CASKPAGRAGGHEQYF
DNA: TGTGCCAGCAAACCCGCGGGGAGGGCGGGGGGCCACGAGCAGTACTTC

D: TRBD1
V: TRBV5-1
size: .
J: TRBJ2-7
CDR3: CASSFRQGYEQYF
DNA: TGCGCCAGCAGCTTTCGACAGGGCTACGAGCAGTACTTC

D: .
V: TRBV30
size: .
J: TRBJ1-1
CDR3: CAWSSTGEAEAFF
DNA: TGTGCCTGGAGTTCAACTGGGGAGGCTGAAGCTTTCTTT

D: .
V: TRBV7-9
size: .
J: TRBJ1-2
CDR3: CASSLAYREGYTF
DNA: TGTGCCAGCAGCTTAGCCTACAGGGAGGGCTACACCTTC

D: TRBD2
V: TRBV5-1
size: .
J: TRBJ2-7
CDR3: CASSFRLAGLSSRTYEQYF
DNA: TGCGCCAGCAGCTTCCGACTAGCGGGTCTATCCTCGCGGACCTACGAGCAGTACTTC

D: TRBD1
V: TRBV7-2
size: few
J: TRBJ1-4
CDR3: CASSLSTGGNEKLFF
DNA: TGTGCCAGCAGCTTATCTACAGGGGGCAATGAAAAACTGTTTTTT

D: .
V: TRBV12-3/TRBV12-4
size: .
J: TRBJ2-7
CDR3: CASSDRFSYEQYF
DNA: TGTGCCAGCAGCGACAGGTTCTCCTACGAGCAGTACTTC

D: TRBD2
V: TRBV7-2
size: .
J: TRBJ2-2
CDR3: CASSPQGGPYTGELFF
DNA: TGTGCCAGCAGCCCCCAGGGAGGGCCCTACACCGGGGAGCTGTTTTTT

D: .
V: TRBV6-5
size: .
J: TRBJ2-7
CDR3: CASRGRLDSYEQYF
DNA: TGTGCCAGCAGGGGAAGACTAGACTCCTACGAGCAGTACTTC

D: .
V: TRBV2
size: .
J: TRBJ1-3
CDR3: CASSEAGRVSGNTIYF
DNA: TGTGCCAGCAGTGAAGCGGGCAGGGTCTCTGGAAACACCATATATTTT

D: TRBD1
V: TRBV28
size: .
J: TRBJ1-1
CDR3: CASSLGGQGGGTEAFF
DNA: TGTGCCAGCAGTTTAGGGGGACAGGGTGGGGGCACTGAAGCTTTCTTT

D: .
V: TRBV4-1
size: .
J: TRBJ1-3
CDR3: CASSQELGLTNTIYF
DNA: TGCGCCAGCAGCCAAGAGCTCGGCCTGACTAACACCATATATTTT

D: .
V: TRBV7-6
size: .
J: TRBJ2-7
CDR3: CASSPLAWGTSYEQYF
DNA: TGTGCCAGCAGCCCCCTGGCGTGGGGTACTTCCTACGAGCAGTACTTC

D: TRBD1
V: TRBV19
size: .
J: TRBJ1-4
CDR3: CASSFTGVTNEKLFF
DNA: TGTGCCAGTAGTTTCACAGGGGTAACTAATGAAAAACTGTTTTTT

D: TRBD1
V: TRBV5-1
size: .
J: TRBJ1-2
CDR3: CASSLGTGVFNYGYTF
DNA: TGCGCCAGCAGCTTGGGGACAGGGGTCTTTAACTATGGCTACACCTTC

D: .
V: TRBV4-3
size: .
J: TRBJ1-2
CDR3: CASSQLQGSEGYTF
DNA: TGCGCCAGCAGCCAGCTACAGGGAAGTGAGGGCTACACCTTC

D: .
V: TRBV11-2
size: .
J: TRBJ2-3
CDR3: CASSLGKRRDTDTQYF
DNA: TGTGCCAGCAGCTTAGGGAAGCGGAGAGACACAGATACGCAGTATTTT

D: TRBD1
V: TRBV20-1
size: once
J: TRBJ1-6
CDR3: CSAFAGGSLHF
DNA: TGCAGTGCTTTCGCAGGGGGCTCTCTCCACTTT

D: .
V: TRBV6-5
size: .
J: TRBJ2-7
CDR3: CASTNPRREQYF
DNA: TGTGCCAGCACTAACCCTCGTCGCGAGCAGTACTTC

D: .
V: TRBV4-3
size: .
J: TRBJ1-2
CDR3: CASSQDPGFYGYTF
DNA: TGCGCCAGCAGCCAAGATCCAGGGTTTTATGGCTACACCTTC

D: .
V: TRBV29-1
size: .
J: TRBJ2-3
CDR3: CSFQGGSRSTDTQYF
DNA: TGCAGCTTTCAAGGGGGATCACGGAGCACAGATACGCAGTATTTT

D: TRBD1
V: TRBV6-1
size: .
J: TRBJ1-1
CDR3: CASSDQGGRNTEAFF
DNA: TGTGCCAGCAGTGATCAGGGGGGGCGGAACACTGAAGCTTTCTTT

D: TRBD1
V: TRBV19
size: .
J: TRBJ2-6
CDR3: CASSDTGAPLSGANVLTF
DNA: TGTGCCAGTAGTGATACAGGGGCGCCCCTTTCTGGGGCCAACGTCCTGACTTTC

D: TRBD2
V: TRBV10-3
size: .
J: TRBJ2-3
CDR3: CAIRTPQRGPGDTQYF
DNA: TGTGCCATCAGGACTCCCCAGCGGGGGCCGGGAGATACGCAGTATTTT

D: TRBD1
V: TRBV27
size: .
J: TRBJ1-1
CDR3: CASSPLTGVTEAFF
DNA: TGTGCCAGCAGTCCCCTGACAGGGGTGACTGAAGCTTTCTTT